The sequence of this T cell receptor (beta chain) was determined in a study of shared clonotypes between healthy human individuals. The germline gives CDR1 GTSNPN, CDR2 SVGIG (reference sequence). The ends were cut back, 0 bases at V and 6 bases at J, with 11 bases in the middle. The CDR3 loop spans 13 amino acids. Sequencing was performed with immunoSEQ multiplex PCR; in TCRdb, only in-frame clones are kept and a portion is missing. The sample records under 1,900,000 clones, about 98.5% being singletons. The specimen was naive CD4+ T cells sorted from blood. Subset described: CD45RA+ positively selected. This TCR was sampled from a man younger than 45 in good health. The chain is built from TRBV30 and TRBJ1-1, with D tentatively TRBD1 (5 bases). The CDR3 region is CAWSVGRDAEAFF. The CDR3 coding sequence is TGTGCCTGGAGTGTAGGCAGGGACGCTGAAGCTTTCTTT. The full variable domain, in which reference TRBV30 and TRBJ1-1 provide the parts outside the CDR3, is SQTIHQWPATLVQPVGSPLSLECTVEGTSNPNLYWYRQAAGRGLQLLFYSVGIGQISSEVPQNLSASRPQDRQFILSSKKLLLSDSGFYLCAWSVGRDAEAFFGQGTRLTVV.